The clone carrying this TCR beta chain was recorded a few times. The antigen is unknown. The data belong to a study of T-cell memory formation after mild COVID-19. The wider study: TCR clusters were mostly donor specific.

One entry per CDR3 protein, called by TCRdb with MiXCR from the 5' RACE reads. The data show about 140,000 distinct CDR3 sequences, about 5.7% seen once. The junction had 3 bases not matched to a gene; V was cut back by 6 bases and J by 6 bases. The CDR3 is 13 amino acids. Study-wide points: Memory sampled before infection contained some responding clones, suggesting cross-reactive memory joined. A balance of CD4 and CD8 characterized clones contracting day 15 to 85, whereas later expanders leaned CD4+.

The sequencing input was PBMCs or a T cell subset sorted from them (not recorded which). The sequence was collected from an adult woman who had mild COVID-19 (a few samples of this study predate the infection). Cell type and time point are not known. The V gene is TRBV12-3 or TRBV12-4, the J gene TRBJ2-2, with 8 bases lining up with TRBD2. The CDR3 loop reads CASSPGGAGELFF. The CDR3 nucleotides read TGTGCCAGCAGCCCCGGGGGGGCCGGGGAGCTGTTTTTT.